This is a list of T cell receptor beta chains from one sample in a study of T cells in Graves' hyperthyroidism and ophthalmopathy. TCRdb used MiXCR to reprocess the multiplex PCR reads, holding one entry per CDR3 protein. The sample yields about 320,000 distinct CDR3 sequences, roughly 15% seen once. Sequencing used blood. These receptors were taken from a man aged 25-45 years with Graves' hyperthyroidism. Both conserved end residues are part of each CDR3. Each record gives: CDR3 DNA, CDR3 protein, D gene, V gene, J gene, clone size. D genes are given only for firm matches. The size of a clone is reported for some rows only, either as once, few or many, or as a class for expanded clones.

TGTGCCAGCGGGAGCGCCTACAATGAGCAGTTCTTC	CASGSAYNEQFF	-	TRBV6-1	TRBJ2-1	once
TGTGCCACAGGGGCGGGGGTCTACGAGCAGTACTTC	CATGAGVYEQYF	-	TRBV12-3/TRBV12-4	TRBJ2-7	many
TGTGCCTGGAGTGCCTCCGGAAACACCATATATTTT	CAWSASGNTIYF	-	TRBV30	TRBJ1-3	-
TGCGCCAGCAGTGAGTCGGACACCAATCAGCCCCAGCATTTT	CASSESDTNQPQHF	-	TRBV10-2	TRBJ1-5	-
TGTGCCAGCAGCCTTAAGGGGGCAGATACGCAGTATTTT	CASSLKGADTQYF	-	TRBV5-5	TRBJ2-3	-
TGTGCCAGCAGCCTCGGGTCCCCAGGACCACAAGAGACCCAGTACTTC	CASSLGSPGPQETQYF	-	TRBV7-2	TRBJ2-5	many
TGCGCCAGCAGCTGGGACATACAAGAGACCCAGTACTTC	CASSWDIQETQYF	-	TRBV5-1	TRBJ2-5	few
TGTGCCAGCAGTTACGAGGGCCGAACTGAAGCTTTCTTT	CASSYEGRTEAFF	-	TRBV6-5	TRBJ1-1	many
TGTGCCAGCAGTTTACAGCGCGGCATTCAGTACTTC	CASSLQRGIQYF	-	TRBV12-3/TRBV12-4	TRBJ2-4	few
TGTGCCAGCGGGGACACTGAAGCTTTCTTT	CASGDTEAFF	-	TRBV3-1	TRBJ1-1	many
TGTGCCAGCTCGATCAATAGCAATCAGCCCCAGCATTTT	CASSINSNQPQHF	-	TRBV18	TRBJ1-5	many
TGTGCCAGCAGTGTCGGTGACGGCTACGAGCAGTACTTC	CASSVGDGYEQYF	-	TRBV28	TRBJ2-7	-
TGTGCCAGCAGTATACCCGGGACTACAACTTTAAGAACTTACGAGCAGTACTTC	CASSIPGTTTLRTYEQYF	TRBD2	TRBV27	TRBJ2-7	-
TGCAGTGCTAGAGATCTTCGGCTAGCGGGAGGCAGCGCAGATACGCAGTATTTT	CSARDLRLAGGSADTQYF	TRBD2	TRBV20-1	TRBJ2-3	few
TGTGCCAGTAGTATCTCTAGTGAAAGGGGGGAGACCCAGTACTTC	CASSISSERGETQYF	-	TRBV19	TRBJ2-5	-
TGTGCCAGTAGTAGCGGGATGAGGGGGAATGTGCGGCTGTTTTTT	CASSSGMRGNVRLFF	-	TRBV19	TRBJ2-2	-
TGTGCCAGCAGATCTTCAGGCAGCCACACCTTC	CASRSSGSHTF	-	TRBV6-1	TRBJ1-2	-
TGTGCCAGCAGCGTAGCTAGCGTTGGGGCCCAGTACTTC	CASSVASVGAQYF	-	TRBV9	TRBJ2-5	-
TGTGCCAGCAGAGTTAAGGGCCGGGGGCTCCGCTACGAGCAGTACTTC	CASRVKGRGLRYEQYF	-	TRBV6-1	TRBJ2-7	few
TGCGCCAGCAGCTTCTCTGGACAGGGAAACACCGGGGAGCTGTTTTTT	CASSFSGQGNTGELFF	TRBD1	TRBV5-1	TRBJ2-2	few
TGTGCCAGCAGTTACTCGGACGGTTACACAGATACGCAGTATTTT	CASSYSDGYTDTQYF	-	TRBV6-5	TRBJ2-3	many
TGTGCCACTACGACAACGAACACCGGGGAGCTGTTTTTT	CATTTTNTGELFF	-	TRBV28	TRBJ2-2	many
TGTGCCAGCAGCATGCAAGGGACAGAGACCCAGTACTTC	CASSMQGTETQYF	-	TRBV7-2	TRBJ2-5	-